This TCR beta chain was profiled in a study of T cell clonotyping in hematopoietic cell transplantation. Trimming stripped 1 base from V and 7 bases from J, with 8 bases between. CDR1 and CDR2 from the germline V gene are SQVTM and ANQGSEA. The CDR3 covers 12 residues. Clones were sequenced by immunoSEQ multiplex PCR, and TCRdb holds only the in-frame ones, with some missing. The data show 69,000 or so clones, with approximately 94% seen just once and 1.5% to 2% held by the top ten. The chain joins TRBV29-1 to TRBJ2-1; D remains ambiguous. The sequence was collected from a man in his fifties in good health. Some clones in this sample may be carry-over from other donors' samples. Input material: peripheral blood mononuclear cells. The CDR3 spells CSVEAPVNEQFF. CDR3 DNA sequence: TGCAGCGTTGAAGCACCGGTAAATGAGCAGTTCTTC.